This T cell receptor beta chain derives from a study of immune evolution from preneoplasia to lung adenocarcinoma. Study results and limitations: Top clone frequencies peaked in normal lung, apparently declining through invasive adenocarcinoma.

Patients had resection in Japan or China between about 2013 and 2017. Repertoires were generated with immunoSEQ multiplex PCR, while TCRdb's copy carries only in-frame clones and drops some. The sample carries 4,500 to 5,500 clones, 87% recorded once. This CDR3 contains 11 residues. Germline assignment: CDR1 DFQATT and CDR2 SNEGSKA (reference sequence). Comment on this clone: Its antigen remains unidentified.

The sequenced material came from FFPE invasive lung adenocarcinoma tissue. The source is a person aged 50 to 59 with lung adenocarcinoma. The chain employs TRBV20-1 and TRBJ2-7; TRBD1 matches at 8 bases. DNA for the CDR3: TGCAGCGGGACAGGTCGCTACGAGCAGTACTTC. Its translation is CSGTGRYEQYF.